The present entry profiles one T cell receptor beta chain with its context. Its antigen remains undetermined. No base qualities exist here, and no much larger clone lies one base off it. CDR1 and CDR2 were assigned from the germline V gene (reference sequence) as SGHKS and YYEKEE. The CDR3 numbers 15 residues from cysteine through phenylalanine. The entry retains the CDR3 DNA only, 45 bases that are in frame from base 1. V loses 1 base, J loses 1 base, and the germline ends lie 9 bases apart. This sample was included in a study of T cell responses to AZD1222 COVID-19 vaccine (dated by TCRdb to the early 2020s). General notes on the study: TCR sequencing covered 233 trial participants: about 210 given two doses of AZD1222 and approximately 26 given two doses of MenACWY control vaccine. Trial participants were enrolled into age subgroups of 18-55, 56-69 and 70-plus years, which contained around 150, 28 and 57 TCR-sequenced participants, respectively. Broader findings and caveats from the paper: CD4 TCRs associated with the vaccine covered the entire spike protein, and the dominant responses were in regions 160-218 and 743-854. Reportedly, close to half of the unique spike-specific TCRs recognized epitopes lying outside the regions that are mutated in the B.1.351 and B.1.1.7 variants. Participants were mostly white British and included more females than males, and it was suggested by the authors that clonal diversity may have been underestimated. In the small 56-69-year group, the increase in depth fell short of significance, most likely because of low power. After two AZD1222 doses, spike-specific TCR breadth and depth were significantly higher than at day 0 and than in MenACWY recipients. Only five or six AZD1222 recipients were SARS-CoV-2 seropositive at baseline, limiting conclusions about previously exposed vaccinees. Because no day 14 peak-response samples were available, repertoires were characterized only after the peak T cell response.

The CDR3 regions of human TCRbeta chains were analyzed by immunosequencing. Per the source publication's procedure: Repertoire TCRs were matched against a reference library of SARS-CoV-2-specific TCRs generated with the MIRA antigen-specificity platform. Breadth was defined as the fraction of unique TCRs that were SARS-CoV-2-associated. Depth was defined as the fraction of total T cells that were SARS-CoV-2-associated. Using the MIRA data, each spike-specific TCR was mapped to the spike region that the TCR reacts to and placed in a CD4 or CD8 class. Log10-transformed breadth and depth values were compared by one-way ANOVA with Sidak's multiple comparisons tests. In TCRdb, the immuneACCESS table is reduced to in-frame sequences with V and J assigned. These tables do not hold every clone; where another copy was compared, an unresolved V gene accounts for under half, and the others remain unexplained. D and trimming come from the DNA, and the V and J calls and clone size come from that table. This sample holds 120,000 to 150,000 clones; over 85% were observed only once. Clones ranked in the top ten supply around 1.7% of the sample.

The time point label of this sample denotes: about 28 days (+/-7) after the second vaccine dose. AZD1222 recipients whose second dose came at about 4 weeks and those whose second dose came at about 12 weeks were combined into one group, since spike-specific TCR depth and breadth did not differ between the two schedules. The vaccinee samples were drawn from two UK trials, COV001 and COV002, one of which was a single-blind randomized controlled phase 2/3 trial testing AZD1222 (ChAdOx1 nCoV-19) in healthy adults. For TCRbeta chain sequencing, PBMC samples were collected from trial participants at day 0 and at day 28 after the second dose.

The sequence links TRBV5-5 to TRBJ1-5; matching of 5 bases hints at TRBD1 as the D gene. The source is an adult who received the AZD1222 COVID-19 vaccine. This sample comprised peripheral blood, obtained 28 days after the second AZD1222 dose. The CDR3 protein sequence reads: CASSLRQGSNQPQHF. Here is the DNA: TGTGCCAGCAGCTTGCGTCAGGGAAGCAATCAGCCCCAGCATTTT.